Below, one TCR beta chain is given with its context. In its sample, this clonotype was seen many times. Its antigen is not yet known. No base-level quality is on record; no much larger clone is a single base apart. The CDR3, from cysteine to phenylalanine, totals 17 residues. The DNA shown is the 51-base CDR3, in frame from base 1. V loses 0 bases at its end and J loses 3 bases; junction bases beyond the gene matches: 6. Via the germline V gene (reference sequence), CDR1 is LNHNV and CDR2 YYDKDF. The data are from a study of T cells in Graves' hyperthyroidism and ophthalmopathy (dated by TCRdb to between 2018 and 2020). In terms of the full investigation: Peripheral blood was collected at initial diagnosis, before any treatment. A discovery cohort of 95 to 100 patients, 43 with Graves' ophthalmopathy and more than 55 with stable Graves' hyperthyroidism, was used to find distinguishing TCR V-J signatures. An independent validation cohort of 18 to 20 hyperthyroidism patients and 17 patients who later progressed to ophthalmopathy tested prospective prediction of ophthalmopathy. The roughly 100 discovery patients were randomly divided into training and test sets at a 7:3 ratio. In six Graves' hyperthyroidism patients, the study also compared T-cell repertoires from thyroid tissue with T-cell repertoires from blood. After blood sampling, hyperthyroidism patients were treated with methimazole at a starting dose of 30 mg daily, and ophthalmopathy patients were treated with high-dose intravenous methylprednisolone. According to the paper, TCR Vbeta CDR3 sequencing was carried out on 135 peripheral blood samples, which came from approximately 43 ophthalmopathy, under 85 hyperthyroidism and roughly 17 progressor patients. Results and caveats for the whole study, not just this receptor: In cross-validation, a model built on a 13 V-J signature told ophthalmopathy apart from stable hyperthyroidism with approximately 90% sensitivity and about 81% specificity, and in testing the same model reached 80%/75%. Most expanded thyroid clonotypes (frequency above 0.001) were also detected in blood, suggesting blood repertoires may reflect thyroid immune responses. Sample size was not statistically predetermined, and blinding of investigators to group allocation was not performed. In validation, the model predicted progression to ophthalmopathy a median of 6.5 months before onset, with about 67% sensitivity and almost 75% specificity.

The TCR beta CDR3 regions were amplified from RNA transcripts. For the first round of RT-PCR on the TCR CDR3, the HTBI primer set was used together with the Qiagen OneStep RT-PCR kit. A second multiplex PCR round built the libraries, followed by size selection and purification. The libraries were sequenced on an Illumina HiSeq2000 using paired-end 100 bp reads. Per the authors' processing: Raw data were processed with SOAPnuke, discarding reads with adapters, uncalled bases, mean Phred below 15, or no exact constant-primer or identifier match. High-quality paired reads were merged with COPE v1.2.5, and unique nucleotide sequences were defined as clonotypes. Clonotypes were aligned to IMGT TRBV, TRBD and TRBJ reference segments using MiTCR v1.1. The analysis was restricted to V-J combinations with a frequency above 0.0001, which together covered roughly 99% of the repertoires. The TCS score was defined as F50 (clonal expansion) divided by E x V (chaos), with BLOSUM62-based TCRdist calculated between CDR3 peptides within each V-J. Welch's t-statistics and random forest reduced 514 V-J features to roughly 13, which were used in a naive Bayes classifier (R e1071). TCRdb itself trimmed the public reads at Q25 with fastp, ran MiXCR and retained productive beta chains. Records with the same CDR3 protein are collapsed into one entry carrying the most frequent genes and DNA. TCRdb's processing, not the authors' own work, is the source of the V and J calls. Within this sample are about 360,000 distinct CDR3 sequences, with around 14% of them counted one time only. The top ten clonotypes cover 9% to 9.5% of the sample.

Graves' hyperthyroidism was defined as stable when no progression to ophthalmopathy occurred over 18 months of follow-up. The hyperthyroidism patients were between 18 and 65 years old and newly diagnosed, with a disease duration of less than 2 months. Patients with uncontrolled infections, other autoimmune diseases, pregnancy or lactation were excluded. Diagnoses were established on the basis of clinical symptoms, serum thyroxine and TRAb, thyroid ultrasound, and orbital computed tomography. Ficoll-Paque density gradient centrifugation was used to isolate PBMCs from about 10 ml of fresh peripheral blood. Total RNA was extracted with Trizol reagent, and quality was checked on an Agilent 2100 Bioanalyzer.

Source material: blood. The chain uses TRBV15 and TRBJ2-2; 8 junctional bases match TRBD2. The sequence was collected from a young woman with Graves' hyperthyroidism. Here the CDR3 is given as CATSRDKSGSDTGELFF. The bases are TGTGCCACCAGCAGAGATAAAAGCGGGAGTGACACCGGGGAGCTGTTTTTT.